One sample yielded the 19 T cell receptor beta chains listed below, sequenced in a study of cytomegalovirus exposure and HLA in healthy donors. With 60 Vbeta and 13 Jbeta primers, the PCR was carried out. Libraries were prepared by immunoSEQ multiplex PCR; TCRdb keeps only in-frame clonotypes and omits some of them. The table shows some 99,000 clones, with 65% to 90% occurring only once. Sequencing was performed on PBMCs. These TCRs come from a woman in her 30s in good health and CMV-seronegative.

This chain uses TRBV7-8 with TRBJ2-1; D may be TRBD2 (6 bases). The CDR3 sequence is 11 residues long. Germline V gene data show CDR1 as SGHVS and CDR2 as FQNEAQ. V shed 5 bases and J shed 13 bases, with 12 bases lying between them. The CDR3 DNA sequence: TGTGCCAGCAGCCGGGGACTTTCCCAGTTCTTC. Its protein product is CASSRGLSQFF.

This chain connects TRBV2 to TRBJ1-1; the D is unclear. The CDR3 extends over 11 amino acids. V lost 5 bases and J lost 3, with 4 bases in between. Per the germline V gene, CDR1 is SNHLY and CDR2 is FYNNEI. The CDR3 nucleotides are TGTGCCAGCAGTCCATACACTGAAGCTTTCTTT. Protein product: CASSPYTEAFF.

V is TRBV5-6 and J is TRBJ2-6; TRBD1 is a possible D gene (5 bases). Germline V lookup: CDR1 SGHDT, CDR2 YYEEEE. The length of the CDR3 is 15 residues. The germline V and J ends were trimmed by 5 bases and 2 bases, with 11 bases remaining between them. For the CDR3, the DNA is TGTGCCAGCAGATATGACAGTCCTGGGGCCAACGTCCTGACTTTC. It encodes CASRYDSPGANVLTF.

CDR3 in DNA: TGTGCCAGCAGCCCAGGAGGGGGCTTTTCAGAGACCCAGTACTTC. Translation gives CASSPGGGFSETQYF. The V gene is TRBV7-7, the J gene TRBJ2-5; D is possibly TRBD1 (7 bases). The CDR3 contains 15 residues. Germline V gives CDR1 SSHAT, CDR2 FNYEAQ (reference sequence). Trimming left V 5 bases short and J 4 bases short, with 17 bases between.

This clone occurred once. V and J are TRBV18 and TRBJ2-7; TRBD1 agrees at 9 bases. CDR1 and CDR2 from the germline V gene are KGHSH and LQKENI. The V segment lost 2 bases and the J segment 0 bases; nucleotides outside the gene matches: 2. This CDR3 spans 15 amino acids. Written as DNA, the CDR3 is TGTGCCAGCTCACCAGGGGACAGGGCCTCCTACGAGCAGTACTTC. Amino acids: CASSPGDRASYEQYF.

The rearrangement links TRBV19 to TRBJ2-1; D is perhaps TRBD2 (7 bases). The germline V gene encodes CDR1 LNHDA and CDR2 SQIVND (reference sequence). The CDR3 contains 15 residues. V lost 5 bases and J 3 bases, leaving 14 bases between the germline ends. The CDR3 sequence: CASSQGGASYNEQFF. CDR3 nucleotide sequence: TGTGCCAGTAGTCAAGGGGGGGCTAGCTACAATGAGCAGTTCTTC.

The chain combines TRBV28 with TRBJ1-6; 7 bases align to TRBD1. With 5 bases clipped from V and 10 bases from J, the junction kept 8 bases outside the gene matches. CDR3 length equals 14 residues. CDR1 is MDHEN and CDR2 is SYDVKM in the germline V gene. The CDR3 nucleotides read TGTGCCAGCAGTCTGAGACAGGGCGGGTCACCCCTCCACTTT. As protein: CASSLRQGGSPLHF.

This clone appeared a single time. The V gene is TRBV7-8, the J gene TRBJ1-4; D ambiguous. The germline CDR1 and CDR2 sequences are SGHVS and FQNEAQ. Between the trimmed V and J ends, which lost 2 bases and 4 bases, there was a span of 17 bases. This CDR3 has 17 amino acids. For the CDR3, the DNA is TGTGCCAGCAGCTTACCGCGTAAAGACGGGTTTAATGAAAAACTGTTTTTT. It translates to CASSLPRKDGFNEKLFF.

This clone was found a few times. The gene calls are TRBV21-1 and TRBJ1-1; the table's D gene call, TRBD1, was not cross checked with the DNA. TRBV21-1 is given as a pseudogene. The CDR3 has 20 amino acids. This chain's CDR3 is CASSPKVVGRQGGMNTEAFF. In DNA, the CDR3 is TGTGCCAGCAGTCCCAAAGTGGTGGGGAGACAGGGAGGAATGAACACTGAAGCTTTCTTT.

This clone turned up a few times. CDR3 sequence: CASSLEGGNYGYTF. CDR3 coding DNA: TGTGCCAGCAGCTTGGAGGGAGGGAACTATGGCTACACCTTC. This chain joins TRBV5-4 and TRBJ1-2; D gene uncertain. V was cut by 0 bases and J by 2 bases, with 8 bases left in between. The V gene's germline CDR1 is SGHNT and CDR2 YYREEE (reference sequence). CDR3 length: 14 amino acids.

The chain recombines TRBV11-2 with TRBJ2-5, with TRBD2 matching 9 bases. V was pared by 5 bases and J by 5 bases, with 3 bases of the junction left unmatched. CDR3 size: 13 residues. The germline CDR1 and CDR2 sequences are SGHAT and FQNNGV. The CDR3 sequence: CASSPREGETQYF. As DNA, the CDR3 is TGTGCCAGCAGCCCGCGGGAGGGGGAGACCCAGTACTTC. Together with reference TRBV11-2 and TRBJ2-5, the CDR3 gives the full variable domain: EAGVAQSPRYKIIEKRQSVAFWCNPISGHATLYWYQQILGQGPKLLIQFQNNGVVDDSQLPKDRFSAERLKGVDSTLKIQPAKLEDSAVYLCASSPREGETQYFGPGTRLLVL.

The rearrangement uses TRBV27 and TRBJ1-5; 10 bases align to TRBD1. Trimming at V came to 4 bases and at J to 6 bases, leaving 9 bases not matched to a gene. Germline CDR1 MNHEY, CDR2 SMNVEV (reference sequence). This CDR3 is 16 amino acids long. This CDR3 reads CASSSYPTGGSQPQHF. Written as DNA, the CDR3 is TGTGCCAGCAGTTCCTACCCGACAGGGGGCTCTCAGCCCCAGCATTTT.

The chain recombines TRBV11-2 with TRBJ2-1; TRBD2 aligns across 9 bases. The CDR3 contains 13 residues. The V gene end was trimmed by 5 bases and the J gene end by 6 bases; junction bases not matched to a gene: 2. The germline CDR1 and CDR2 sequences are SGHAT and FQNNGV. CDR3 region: CASSQGLANEQFF. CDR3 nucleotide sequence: TGTGCCAGCAGCCAGGGACTAGCCAATGAGCAGTTCTTC.

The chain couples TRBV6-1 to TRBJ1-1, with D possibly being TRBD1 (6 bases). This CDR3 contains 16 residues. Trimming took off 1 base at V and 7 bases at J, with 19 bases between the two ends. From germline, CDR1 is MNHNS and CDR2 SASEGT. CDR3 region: CASSEGGQPNRNEAFF. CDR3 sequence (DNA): TGTGCCAGCAGTGAAGGAGGACAGCCCAACCGTAATGAAGCTTTCTTT.

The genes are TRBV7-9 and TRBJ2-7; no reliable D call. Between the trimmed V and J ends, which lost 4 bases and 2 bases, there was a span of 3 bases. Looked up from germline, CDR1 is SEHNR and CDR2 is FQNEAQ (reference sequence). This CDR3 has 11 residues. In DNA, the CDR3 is TGTGCCAGCAGCTCCACCTACGAGCAGTACTTC. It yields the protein CASSSTYEQYF.

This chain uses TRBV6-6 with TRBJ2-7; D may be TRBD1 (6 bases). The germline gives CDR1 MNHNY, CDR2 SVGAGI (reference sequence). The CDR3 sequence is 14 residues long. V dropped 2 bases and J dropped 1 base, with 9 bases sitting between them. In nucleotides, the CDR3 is TGTGCCAGCAGTTACCCAGGACAGTCCTACGAGCAGTACTTC. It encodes CASSYPGQSYEQYF.

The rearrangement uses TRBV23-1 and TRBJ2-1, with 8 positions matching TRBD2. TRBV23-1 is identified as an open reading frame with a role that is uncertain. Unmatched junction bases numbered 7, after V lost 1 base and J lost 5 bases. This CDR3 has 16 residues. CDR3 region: CASSQFLTSGNNEQFF. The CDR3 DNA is TGCGCCAGCAGTCAATTCCTAACTAGCGGCAACAATGAGCAGTTCTTC.

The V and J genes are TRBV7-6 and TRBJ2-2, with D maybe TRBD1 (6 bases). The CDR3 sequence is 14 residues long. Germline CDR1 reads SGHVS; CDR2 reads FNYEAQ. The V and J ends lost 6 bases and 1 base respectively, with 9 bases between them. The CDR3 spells CASRSTGNTGELFF. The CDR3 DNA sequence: TGTGCCAGCAGGTCGACAGGGAACACCGGGGAGCTGTTTTTT.

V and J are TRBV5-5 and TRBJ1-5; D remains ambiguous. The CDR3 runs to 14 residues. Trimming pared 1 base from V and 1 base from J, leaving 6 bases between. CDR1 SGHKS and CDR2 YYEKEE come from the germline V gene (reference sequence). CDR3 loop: CASSLSRSNQPQHF. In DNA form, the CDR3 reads TGTGCCAGCAGCTTGAGCCGGAGCAATCAGCCCCAGCATTTT.